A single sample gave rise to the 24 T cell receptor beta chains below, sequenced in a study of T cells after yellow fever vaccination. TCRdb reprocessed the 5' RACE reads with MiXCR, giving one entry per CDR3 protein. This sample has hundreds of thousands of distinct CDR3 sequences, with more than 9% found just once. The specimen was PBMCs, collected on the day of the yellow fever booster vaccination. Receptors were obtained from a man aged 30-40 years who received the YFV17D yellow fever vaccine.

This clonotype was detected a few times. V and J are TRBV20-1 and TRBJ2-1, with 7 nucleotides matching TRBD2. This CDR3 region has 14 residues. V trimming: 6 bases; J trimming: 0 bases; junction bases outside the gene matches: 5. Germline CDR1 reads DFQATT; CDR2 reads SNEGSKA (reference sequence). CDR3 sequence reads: CSATGRLSYNEQFF. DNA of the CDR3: TGCAGTGCGACCGGGAGGCTCTCCTACAATGAGCAGTTCTTC.

The CDR3 nucleotides read TGTGCCACCAGCACGCCGATTAAAGAGACCCAGTACTTC. This sequence encodes CATSTPIKETQYF. This chain connects TRBV15 to TRBJ2-5; D remains ambiguous. Germline-derived CDR1 and CDR2 are LNHNV and YYDKDF (reference sequence). There are 13 residues in the CDR3. V was trimmed by 4 bases and J by 3 bases, leaving 9 bases between them.

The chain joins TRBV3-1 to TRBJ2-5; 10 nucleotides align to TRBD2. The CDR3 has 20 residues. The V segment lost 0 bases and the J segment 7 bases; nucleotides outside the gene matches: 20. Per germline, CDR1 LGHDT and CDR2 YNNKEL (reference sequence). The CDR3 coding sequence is TGTGCCAGCAGCCAAGATTTCACTAGCGGGATTGCCACTCCCAGAGGGACCCAGTACTTC. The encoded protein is CASSQDFTSGIATPRGTQYF.

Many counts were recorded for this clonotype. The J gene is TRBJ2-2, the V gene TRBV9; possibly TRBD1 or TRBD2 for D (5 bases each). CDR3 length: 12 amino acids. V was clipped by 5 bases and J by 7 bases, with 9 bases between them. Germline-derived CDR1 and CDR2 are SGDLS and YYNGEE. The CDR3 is CASSVGVGELFF. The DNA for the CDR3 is TGTGCCAGCAGTGTGGGGGTCGGGGAGCTGTTTTTT. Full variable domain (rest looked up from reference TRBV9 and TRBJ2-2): DSGVTQTPKHLITATGQRVTLRCSPRSGDLSVYWYQQSLDQGLQFLIQYYNGEERAKGNILERFSAQQFPDLHSELNLSSLELGDSALYFCASSVGVGELFFGEGSRLTVL.

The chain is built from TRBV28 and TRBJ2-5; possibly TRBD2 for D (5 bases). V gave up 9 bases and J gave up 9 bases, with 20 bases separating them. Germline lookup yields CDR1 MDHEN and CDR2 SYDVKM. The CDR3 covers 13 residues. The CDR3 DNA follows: TGTGCCAGTGGGGTTGGGAGAGGCCAGGCCCAGTACTTC. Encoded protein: CASGVGRGQAQYF. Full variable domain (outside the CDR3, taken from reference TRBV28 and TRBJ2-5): DVKVTQSSRYLVKRTGEKVFLECVQDMDHENMFWYRQDPGLGLRLIYFSYDVKMKEKGDIPEGYSVSREKKERFSLILESASTNQTSMYLCASGVGRGQAQYFGPGTRLLVL.

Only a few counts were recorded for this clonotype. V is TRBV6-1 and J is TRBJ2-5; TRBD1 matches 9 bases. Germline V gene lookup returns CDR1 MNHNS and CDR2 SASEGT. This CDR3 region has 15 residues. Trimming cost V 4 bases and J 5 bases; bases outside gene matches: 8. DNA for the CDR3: TGTGCCAGCAGTGCTGCGACAGGGGGGTACGAGACCCAGTACTTC. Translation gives CASSAATGGYETQYF.

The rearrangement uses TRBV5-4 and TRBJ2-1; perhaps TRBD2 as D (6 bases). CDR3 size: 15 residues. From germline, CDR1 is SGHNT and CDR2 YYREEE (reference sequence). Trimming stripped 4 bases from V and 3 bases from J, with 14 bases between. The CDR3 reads CASSLGGPVYNEQFF. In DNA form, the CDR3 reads TGTGCCAGCAGCCTCGGAGGGCCCGTCTACAATGAGCAGTTCTTC.

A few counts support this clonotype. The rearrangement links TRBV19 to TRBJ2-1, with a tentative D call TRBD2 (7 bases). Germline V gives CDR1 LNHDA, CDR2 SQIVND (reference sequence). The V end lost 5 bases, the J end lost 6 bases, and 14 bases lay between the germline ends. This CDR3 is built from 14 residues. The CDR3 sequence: CASSSSGGGNEQFF. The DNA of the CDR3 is TGTGCCAGTAGTTCTAGCGGAGGGGGCAATGAGCAGTTCTTC.

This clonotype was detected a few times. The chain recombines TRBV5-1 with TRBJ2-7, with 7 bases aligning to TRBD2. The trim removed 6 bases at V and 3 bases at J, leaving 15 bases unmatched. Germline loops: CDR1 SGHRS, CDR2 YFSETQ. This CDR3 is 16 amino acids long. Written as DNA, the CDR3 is TGCGCCAGCAACACCCACCCGGGGGAGGGCCTCTACGAGCAGTACTTC. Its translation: CASNTHPGEGLYEQYF. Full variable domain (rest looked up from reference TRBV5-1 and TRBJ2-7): KAGVTQTPRYLIKTRGQQVTLSCSPISGHRSVSWYQQTPGQGLQFLFEYFSETQRNKGNFPGRFSGRQFSNSRSEMNVSTLELGDSALYLCASNTHPGEGLYEQYFGPGTRLTVT.

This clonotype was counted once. CDR3 sequence: CASSPKLAGGKQFF. CDR3 DNA: TGTGCCAGCAGCCCGAAGTTAGCGGGAGGAAAGCAGTTCTTC. The chain joins TRBV3-1 to TRBJ2-1, with 10 bases fitting TRBD2. Germline loops: CDR1 LGHDT, CDR2 YNNKEL (reference sequence). The CDR3 extends over 14 amino acids. After removal of 4 bases from V and 11 bases from J, the junction contained 8 bases not matched to a gene.

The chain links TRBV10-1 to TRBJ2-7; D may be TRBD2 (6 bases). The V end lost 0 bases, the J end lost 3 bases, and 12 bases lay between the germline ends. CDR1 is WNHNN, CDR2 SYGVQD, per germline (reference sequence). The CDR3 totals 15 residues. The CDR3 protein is CASSESVADGYEQYF. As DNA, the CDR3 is TGCGCCAGCAGTGAGTCGGTAGCGGACGGCTACGAGCAGTACTTC.

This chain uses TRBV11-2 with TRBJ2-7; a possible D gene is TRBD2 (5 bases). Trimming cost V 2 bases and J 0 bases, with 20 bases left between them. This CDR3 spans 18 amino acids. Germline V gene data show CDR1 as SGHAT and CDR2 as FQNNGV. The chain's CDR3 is CASSLSGAAGKSSYEQYF. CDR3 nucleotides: TGTGCCAGCAGCTTATCTGGAGCAGCCGGGAAAAGCTCCTACGAGCAGTACTTC. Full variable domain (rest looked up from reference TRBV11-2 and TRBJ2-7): EAGVAQSPRYKIIEKRQSVAFWCNPISGHATLYWYQQILGQGPKLLIQFQNNGVVDDSQLPKDRFSAERLKGVDSTLKIQPAKLEDSAVYLCASSLSGAAGKSSYEQYFGPGTRLTVT.

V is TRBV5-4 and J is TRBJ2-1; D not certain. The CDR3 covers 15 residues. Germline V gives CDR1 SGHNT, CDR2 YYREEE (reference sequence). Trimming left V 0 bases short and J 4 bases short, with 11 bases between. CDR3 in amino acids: CASSLGREIYNEQFF. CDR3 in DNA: TGTGCCAGCAGCTTGGGTAGGGAAATTTACAATGAGCAGTTCTTC. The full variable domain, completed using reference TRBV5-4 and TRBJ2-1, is ETGVTQSPTHLIKTRGQQVTLRCSSQSGHNTVSWYQQALGQGPQFIFQYYREEENGRGNFPPRFSGLQFPNYSSELNVNALELDDSALYLCASSLGREIYNEQFFGPGTRLTVL.

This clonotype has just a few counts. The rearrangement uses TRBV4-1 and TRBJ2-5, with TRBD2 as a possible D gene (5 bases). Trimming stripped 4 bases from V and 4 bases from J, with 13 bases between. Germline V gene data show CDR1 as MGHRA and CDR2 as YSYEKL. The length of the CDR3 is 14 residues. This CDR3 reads CASSPGSALETQYF. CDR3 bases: TGCGCCAGCAGCCCGGGGAGTGCGCTAGAGACCCAGTACTTC.

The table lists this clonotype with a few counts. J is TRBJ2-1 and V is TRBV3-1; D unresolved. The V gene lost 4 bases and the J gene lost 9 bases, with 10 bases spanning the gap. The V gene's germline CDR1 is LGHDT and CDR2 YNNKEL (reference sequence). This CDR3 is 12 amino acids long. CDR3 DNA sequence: TGTGCCAGCAGCCCCTCCCCGATTGAGCAGTTCTTC. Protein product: CASSPSPIEQFF.

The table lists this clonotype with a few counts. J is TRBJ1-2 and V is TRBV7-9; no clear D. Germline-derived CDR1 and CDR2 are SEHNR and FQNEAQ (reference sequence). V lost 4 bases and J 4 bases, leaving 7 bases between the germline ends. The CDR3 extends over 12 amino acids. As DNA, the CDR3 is TGTGCCAGCAGCTCCGGGCTCTATGGCTACACCTTC. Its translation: CASSSGLYGYTF.

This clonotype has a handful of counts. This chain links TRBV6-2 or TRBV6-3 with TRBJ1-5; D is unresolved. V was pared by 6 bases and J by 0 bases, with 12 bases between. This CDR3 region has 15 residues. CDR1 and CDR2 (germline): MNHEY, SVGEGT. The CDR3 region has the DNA TGTGCCAGCAGACAACAGCATTATAGCAATCAGCCCCAGCATTTT. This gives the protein CASRQQHYSNQPQHF.

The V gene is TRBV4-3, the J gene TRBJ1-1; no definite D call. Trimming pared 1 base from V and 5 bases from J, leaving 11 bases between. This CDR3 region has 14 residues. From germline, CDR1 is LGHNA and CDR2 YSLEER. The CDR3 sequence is CASSQGGPRTEAFF. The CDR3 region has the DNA TGCGCCAGCAGCCAAGGCGGCCCGAGGACTGAAGCTTTCTTT.

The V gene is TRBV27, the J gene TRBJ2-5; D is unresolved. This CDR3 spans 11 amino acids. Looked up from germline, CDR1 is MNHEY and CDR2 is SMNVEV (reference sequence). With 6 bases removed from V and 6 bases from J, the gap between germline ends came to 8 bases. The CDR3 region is CASRQGQTQYF. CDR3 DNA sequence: TGTGCCAGCAGGCAAGGTCAGACCCAGTACTTC.

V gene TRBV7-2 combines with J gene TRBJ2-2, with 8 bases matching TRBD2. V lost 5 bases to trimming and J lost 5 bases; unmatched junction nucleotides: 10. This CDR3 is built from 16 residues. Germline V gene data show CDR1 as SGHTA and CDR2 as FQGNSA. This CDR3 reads CASSDPGTSETGELFF. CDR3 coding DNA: TGTGCCAGCAGCGACCCCGGGACTAGTGAGACCGGGGAGCTGTTTTTT.

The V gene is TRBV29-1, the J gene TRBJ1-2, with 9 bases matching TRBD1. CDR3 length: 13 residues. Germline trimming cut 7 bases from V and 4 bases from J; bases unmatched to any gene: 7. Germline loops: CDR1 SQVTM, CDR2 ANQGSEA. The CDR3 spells CSASGQGSYGYTF. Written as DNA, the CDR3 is TGCAGCGCCTCGGGACAGGGTAGCTATGGCTACACCTTC.

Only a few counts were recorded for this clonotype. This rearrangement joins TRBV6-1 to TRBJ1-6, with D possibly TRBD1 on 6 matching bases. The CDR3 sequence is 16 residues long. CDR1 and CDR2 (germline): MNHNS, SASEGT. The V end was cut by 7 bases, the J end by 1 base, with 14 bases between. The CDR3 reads CASNTDSESYNSPLHF. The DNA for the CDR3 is TGTGCCAGCAATACGGACAGTGAATCCTATAATTCACCCCTCCACTTT.

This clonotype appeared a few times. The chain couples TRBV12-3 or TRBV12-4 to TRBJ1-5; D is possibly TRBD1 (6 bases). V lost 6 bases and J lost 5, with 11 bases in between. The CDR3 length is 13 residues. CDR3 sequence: CASRGQGHQPQHF. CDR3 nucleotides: TGTGCCAGCAGGGGCCAGGGGCATCAGCCCCAGCATTTT.

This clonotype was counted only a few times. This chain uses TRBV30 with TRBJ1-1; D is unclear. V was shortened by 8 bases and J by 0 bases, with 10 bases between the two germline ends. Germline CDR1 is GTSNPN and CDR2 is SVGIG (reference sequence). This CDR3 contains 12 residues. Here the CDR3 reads CAGRKMNTEAFF. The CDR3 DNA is TGTGCCGGCAGAAAGATGAACACTGAAGCTTTCTTT.